This TCR beta chain was captured by sequencing in a study of T cell clonotyping in hematopoietic cell transplantation. The study's findings and limits: Cells were unsorted, so CD4 and CD8 contributions were not separated. Recipient TCR diversity dropped after transplant; expanded clonotypes rose from day 30 to 180.

This CDR3 has 13 amino acids. The junction had 5 bases not matched to a gene; V was cut back by 6 bases and J by 4 bases. Germline CDR1 SQVTM, CDR2 ANQGSEA. A note on this clone: Its matching antigen is unknown.

The data were produced by immunoSEQ multiplex PCR, yet TCRdb's version contains in-frame clones alone and is incomplete. The sample includes about 36,000 clones, 88% of them seen just once. The sample was peripheral blood mononuclear cells. This rearrangement joins TRBV29-1 to TRBJ1-5; 8 bases are a match to TRBD1. The TCR comes from a middle-aged woman in good health. Some clones in this sample may be carry-over from other donors' samples. The CDR3 here is CSVRTGSNQPQHF. CDR3 bases: TGCAGCGTGCGGACAGGGTCTAATCAGCCCCAGCATTTT.